This TCR beta chain was observed in a study of control samples from healthy donors and cancer patients. Profiled with immunoSEQ multiplex PCR; TCRdb holds only in-frame clones, not every one. The repertoire consists of around 80,000 clones, with approximately 94% occurring once and the leading ten covering approximately 3%. The germline V gene has CDR1 SEHNR and CDR2 FQNEAQ (reference sequence). V dropped 5 bases and J dropped 0 bases, with 7 bases sitting between them. CDR3 length equals 13 residues. The origin of this receptor is a woman aged 25 to 39 in good health. The genes are TRBV7-9 and TRBJ2-5, with D uncertain. The specimen was blood. As DNA, the CDR3 is TGTGCCAGCAGCAGGATTTACCAAGAGACCCAGTACTTC. Its translation is CASSRIYQETQYF.